Each of the 22 T cell receptor beta chains below was sequenced from the same sample in a study of blood T cell repertoires in COVID-19. The data were produced by immunoSEQ multiplex PCR, yet TCRdb's version contains in-frame clones alone and is incomplete. The sample carries fewer than 250,000 clones, roughly 88% recorded once. Sequencing was done on a sample of PBMCs or T cells enriched from blood (not recorded which). These receptors were taken from a woman aged 50 to 60 who had recovered from COVID-19.

This clone was recorded only once. The chain combines TRBV6-2 or TRBV6-3 with TRBJ2-7; a weak D match, TRBD2 (5 bases). V was pared by 4 bases and J by 6 bases, with 16 bases between. The CDR3 consists of 14 residues. The V gene's germline CDR1 is MNHEY and CDR2 SVGEGT. The CDR3 spells CASSLDTSRSEQYF. CDR3 DNA: TGTGCCAGCAGTTTAGATACTAGTCGAAGCGAGCAGTACTTC.

J is TRBJ1-3 and V is TRBV7-2; D unclear. CDR1 is SGHTA, CDR2 FQGNSA, per germline. This CDR3 comprises 17 residues. The V end was cut by 2 bases, the J end by 0 bases, with 14 bases between. DNA for the CDR3: TGTGCCAGCAGCTTAATGGAACCGACTAGCTCTGGAAACACCATATATTTT. Protein sequence: CASSLMEPTSSGNTIYF.

The chain recombines TRBV19 with TRBJ1-4, with 8 bases identical to TRBD1. The germline V gene encodes CDR1 LNHDA and CDR2 SQIVND (reference sequence). There are 14 residues in the CDR3. V gave up 5 bases and J gave up 5 bases; unmatched junction bases: 4. CDR3: CASSPRQGNEKLFF. The CDR3 nucleotides are TGTGCCAGTAGTCCTCGACAGGGGAATGAAAAACTGTTTTTT.

This sequence joins TRBV7-6 and TRBJ1-1, with D possibly TRBD1 on 5 matching bases. This CDR3 has 14 residues. Germline-derived CDR1 and CDR2 are SGHVS and FNYEAQ. Trimming cost V 1 base and J 4 bases, with 10 bases left between them. The CDR3 DNA sequence: TGTGCCAGCAGCTTAGAGCCCGGGGGCACTGAAGCTTTCTTT. Translating it yields CASSLEPGGTEAFF.

This clone came up a few times. The chain has TRBV15 and TRBJ1-1, with TRBD1 as a possible D gene (5 bases). In germline, CDR1 is LNHNV, CDR2 YYDKDF (reference sequence). The CDR3 sequence is 16 residues long. V was pared by 0 bases and J by 4 bases, with 15 bases between. As DNA, the CDR3 is TGTGCCACCAGCAGAGACGTACGGGGGGGAGGCACTGAAGCTTTCTTT. Encoded protein: CATSRDVRGGGTEAFF.

V usage is TRBV6-6 and J usage is TRBJ2-7, with D possibly being TRBD2 (6 bases). The CDR3 totals 14 residues. Between the trimmed V and J ends, which lost 3 bases and 4 bases, there was a span of 13 bases. Germline V lookup: CDR1 MNHNY, CDR2 SVGAGI (reference sequence). This CDR3 is CASSYAGLQYEQYF. CDR3 sequence (DNA): TGTGCCAGCAGTTATGCGGGACTGCAATACGAGCAGTACTTC.

This clone was seen a single time. This chain uses TRBV5-1 with TRBJ1-4, with a tentative D call TRBD1 (6 bases). Germline CDR1 and CDR2: SGHRS and YFSETQ. This CDR3 comprises 14 residues. Trimming removed 2 bases from V and 4 bases from J, with 9 bases in between. CDR3 in amino acids: CASSLRTVNEKLFF. Here the CDR3 DNA reads TGCGCCAGCAGCTTACGGACAGTTAATGAAAAACTGTTTTTT.

This chain links TRBV5-1 with TRBJ2-3; the match to TRBD2 covers 7 bases. The CDR3 extends over 16 amino acids. CDR1 and CDR2 from the germline V gene are SGHRS and YFSETQ. J gave up 1 base and V 2 bases, and 7 bases lay outside the gene matches. The CDR3 region is CASSFGGRIGTDTQYF. CDR3 bases: TGCGCCAGCAGCTTCGGGGGGAGGATTGGCACAGATACGCAGTATTTT.

J is TRBJ2-1 and V is TRBV6-5; no reliable D call. Trimming removed 6 bases from V and 7 bases from J, with 10 bases in between. The germline gives CDR1 MNHEY, CDR2 SVGAGI. The CDR3 sequence is 12 residues long. CDR3 loop: CASRSPGNEQFF. The CDR3 bases are TGTGCCAGCAGATCTCCCGGGAATGAGCAGTTCTTC.

The chain uses TRBV19 and TRBJ1-6; D not resolved. V lost 5 bases and J 1 base, leaving 6 bases between the germline ends. The CDR3 covers 14 residues. CDR1 LNHDA and CDR2 SQIVND come from the germline V gene (reference sequence). This CDR3 is CASSFTSYNSPLHF. DNA for the CDR3: TGTGCCAGTAGTTTCACTTCCTATAATTCACCCCTCCACTTT.

This clone has more than one count but fewer than ten. The chain joins TRBV29-1 to TRBJ1-1; TRBD1 matches 8 bases. CDR1 SQVTM and CDR2 ANQGSEA come from the germline V gene. V shed 6 bases and J 2 bases; nucleotides not matched to a gene: 5. The CDR3 covers 13 residues. CDR3 loop: CSVEDRANTEAFF. CDR3 bases: TGCAGCGTGGAGGACAGGGCTAACACTGAAGCTTTCTTT.

The chain joins TRBV3-1 (or the pseudogene TRBV3-2) to TRBJ1-4; perhaps TRBD1 as D (5 bases). Germline V CDR1 and CDR2: LGHDT, YNNKEL (reference sequence). Trimming removed 1 base from V and 3 bases from J, with 15 bases in between. The CDR3 is 17 residues long. The CDR3 reads CASSQGWGRRANEKLFF. CDR3 nucleotide sequence: TGTGCCAGCAGCCAAGGTTGGGGCCGGAGGGCTAATGAAAAACTGTTTTTT.

The chain joins TRBV5-6 to TRBJ2-7; possibly TRBD1 for D (5 bases). This CDR3 is 15 amino acids long. With 6 bases removed from V and 2 bases from J, the gap between germline ends came to 18 bases. Looked up from germline, CDR1 is SGHDT and CDR2 is YYEEEE. CDR3 protein: CASTIFDRITYEQYF. The CDR3 bases are TGTGCCAGCACCATCTTCGACAGAATTACCTACGAGCAGTACTTC.

This sequence joins TRBV2 and TRBJ2-2, with unresolved D. CDR1 SNHLY and CDR2 FYNNEI come from the germline V gene. The CDR3 extends over 14 amino acids. V shed 7 bases and J shed 2 bases, with 11 bases lying between them. CDR3 amino acids: CASTWAENTGELFF. The CDR3 bases are TGTGCCAGCACCTGGGCCGAAAACACCGGGGAGCTGTTTTTT.

The chain combines TRBV7-2 with TRBJ2-3; D is undetermined. The V end lost 4 bases, the J end lost 1 base, and 6 bases lay between the germline ends. In germline, CDR1 is SGHTA, CDR2 FQGNSA. This CDR3 comprises 13 residues. The chain's CDR3 is CASSWARTDTQYF. CDR3 DNA: TGTGCCAGCAGCTGGGCTCGCACAGATACGCAGTATTTT. Drawing the rest from reference TRBV7-2 and TRBJ2-3, the complete variable domain is GAGVSQSPSNKVTEKGKDVELRCDPISGHTALYWYRQSLGQGLEFLIYFQGNSAPDKSGLPSDRFSAERTGGSVSTLTIQRTQQEDSAVYLCASSWARTDTQYFGPGTRLTVL.

V gene TRBV3-1 (or the pseudogene TRBV3-2) combines with J gene TRBJ1-6, with no clear D. V was shortened by 5 bases and J by 9 bases, with 8 bases between the two germline ends. The CDR3 is made up of 12 amino acids. Germline CDR1 LGHDT, CDR2 YNNKEL (reference sequence). In DNA, the CDR3 is TGTGCCAGCAGCTCGCCAGGTTCACCCCTCCACTTT. It specifies CASSSPGSPLHF.

The chain links TRBV4-3 to TRBJ1-3; 7 positions match TRBD1. The germline gives CDR1 LGHNA, CDR2 YSLEER. The CDR3 sequence is 17 residues long. Germline trimming cut 0 bases from V and 0 bases from J; bases unmatched to any gene: 5. CDR3 residues: CASSQDRSGGSGNTIYF. The CDR3 coding sequence is TGCGCCAGCAGCCAAGATCGATCAGGGGGCTCTGGAAACACCATATATTTT.

The chain carries TRBV18 and TRBJ1-1, with D unclear. V shed 0 bases and J shed 2 bases, with 13 bases lying between them. This CDR3 comprises 16 residues. From germline, CDR1 is KGHSH and CDR2 LQKENI. The DNA for the CDR3 is TGTGCCAGCTCACCACCGCGAGAATCGATTAACACTGAAGCTTTCTTT. This codes for CASSPPRESINTEAFF.

This chain links TRBV3-1 (or the pseudogene TRBV3-2) with TRBJ2-7; D not resolved. The germline V and J ends were trimmed by 3 bases and 5 bases, with 5 bases remaining between them. The length of the CDR3 is 11 residues. CDR1 is LGHDT and CDR2 is YNNKEL in the germline V gene (reference sequence). CDR3 protein: CASSHLNEQYF. Written as DNA, the CDR3 is TGTGCCAGCAGCCACTTAAACGAGCAGTACTTC.

The chain recombines TRBV6-5 with TRBJ2-1; D is unresolved. This CDR3 is 12 amino acids long. Germline V gives CDR1 MNHEY, CDR2 SVGAGI. CDR3: CGAFSSYNEQFF. In DNA, the CDR3 is TGTGGAGCGTTCAGCTCCTACAATGAGCAGTTCTTC.

The chain carries TRBV7-9 and TRBJ1-1, with TRBD1 matching 11 bases. The germline CDR1 and CDR2 sequences are SEHNR and FQNEAQ (reference sequence). The CDR3 extends over 14 amino acids. V shed 5 bases, J shed 10 bases, and the junction held 9 bases outside the gene matches. CDR3 residues: CASSQPGQGVGAFF. In nucleotides, the CDR3 is TGTGCCAGCAGCCAACCGGGACAGGGGGTCGGAGCTTTCTTT.

This chain uses TRBV3-1 (or the pseudogene TRBV3-2) with TRBJ1-3; the D gene is possibly TRBD1 (5 bases). CDR3 size: 15 residues. Trimming took 4 bases from V and 2 from J, leaving 12 bases between them. Per germline, CDR1 LGHDT and CDR2 YNNKEL (reference sequence). CDR3 nucleotide sequence: TGTGCCAGCAGCCGAGACAGAGACACTGGAAACACCATATATTTT. Translation gives CASSRDRDTGNTIYF.